One and the same sample provided the 26 T cell receptor beta chains below, sequenced in a study of blood T cell repertoires in COVID-19. The protocol was immunoSEQ multiplex PCR, while the TCRdb copy is restricted to in-frame clones and leaves out a portion. Here the sample spans approximately 260,000 clones, around nine tenths being singletons. What was sequenced was PBMCs or T cells enriched from blood (not recorded which). The source is a woman aged 60-75 years who had recovered from COVID-19.

The chain joins TRBV7-6 to TRBJ1-4; a weak D match, TRBD1 (5 bases). The CDR3 sequence is 15 residues long. From germline, CDR1 is SGHVS and CDR2 FNYEAQ. V lost 4 bases and J 2 bases, leaving 11 bases between the germline ends. The CDR3 reads CASSWGGVTNEKLFF. The DNA of the CDR3 is TGTGCCAGCAGCTGGGGCGGGGTCACTAATGAAAAACTGTTTTTT.

The chain links TRBV3-1 (or the pseudogene TRBV3-2) to TRBJ1-4, with a possible D match to TRBD1 (5 bases). Per germline, CDR1 LGHDT and CDR2 YNNKEL (reference sequence). This CDR3 spans 17 amino acids. Trimming removed 0 bases at V and 2 bases at J, with 13 bases between. CDR3 in amino acids: CASSQDFLGVTNEKLFF. The CDR3 DNA follows: TGTGCCAGCAGCCAAGATTTTTTAGGGGTTACTAATGAAAAACTGTTTTTT.

This chain links TRBV4-1 with TRBJ2-2, with 9 bases that match TRBD2. This CDR3 has 18 residues. Germline-derived CDR1 and CDR2 are MGHRA and YSYEKL. Trimming at V came to 4 bases and at J to 3 bases, leaving 12 bases not matched to a gene. The CDR3 DNA follows: TGCGCCAGCAGCCCCCATGGGGCGGGGGGGCGTGACACCGGGGAGCTGTTTTTT. Protein sequence: CASSPHGAGGRDTGELFF.

The genes are TRBV5-1 and TRBJ2-1; 7 bases agree with TRBD2. V dropped 2 bases and J dropped 0; count of bases not matched to a gene: 5. Germline V CDR1 and CDR2: SGHRS, YFSETQ. This CDR3 is built from 16 residues. The CDR3 here is CASSFPSGGSYNEQFF. CDR3 in DNA: TGCGCCAGCAGCTTCCCGTCGGGGGGCTCCTACAATGAGCAGTTCTTC.

The rearrangement links TRBV11-2 to TRBJ2-5; a possible D gene is TRBD2 (6 bases). The CDR3 consists of 13 residues. The ends were cut back, 3 bases at V and 4 bases at J, with 9 bases in the middle. Germline CDR1 reads SGHAT; CDR2 reads FQNNGV. The CDR3 loop is CASSFGAGETQYF. The DNA for the CDR3 is TGTGCCAGCAGCTTTGGAGCGGGAGAGACCCAGTACTTC.

This clone was counted only a few times. The chain employs TRBV4-1 and TRBJ2-1; D may be TRBD2 (5 bases). Trimming removed 0 bases from V and 8 bases from J, with 14 bases in between. CDR3 length equals 15 residues. CDR1 and CDR2 from the germline V gene are MGHRA and YSYEKL. For the CDR3, the DNA is TGCGCCAGCAGCCAAGATAGAACTAGAGGCGATGAGCAGTTCTTC. Its translation is CASSQDRTRGDEQFF.

The chain links TRBV2 to TRBJ2-1, with D hard to call. The germline V and J ends were trimmed by 5 bases and 7 bases, with 6 bases remaining between them. The CDR3 extends over 11 amino acids. In germline, CDR1 is SNHLY, CDR2 FYNNEI. CDR3: CASSFSNEQFF. CDR3 nucleotides: TGTGCCAGCAGTTTTTCGAATGAGCAGTTCTTC.

DNA for the CDR3: TGTGCCAGCAGTACTAGGACAGGGATCAATGAGCAGTTCTTC. Translated, it gives CASSTRTGINEQFF. The chain is built from TRBV28 and TRBJ2-1, with 8 positions matching TRBD1. This CDR3 has 14 residues. The junction had 6 bases not matched to a gene; V was cut back by 5 bases and J by 6 bases. Germline V CDR1 and CDR2: MDHEN, SYDVKM. Variable domain in full (rest from reference TRBV28 and TRBJ2-1): DVKVTQSSRYLVKRTGEKVFLECVQDMDHENMFWYRQDPGLGLRLIYFSYDVKMKEKGDIPEGYSVSREKKERFSLILESASTNQTSMYLCASSTRTGINEQFFGPGTRLTVL.

This chain links TRBV9 with TRBJ1-1, with 7 bases identical to TRBD1. With 4 bases clipped from V and 1 base from J, the junction kept 4 bases outside the gene matches. CDR3 length: 14 amino acids. Germline assignment: CDR1 SGDLS and CDR2 YYNGEE. The CDR3 DNA is TGTGCCAGCAGCCCAAGGACAGGGAACACTGAAGCTTTCTTT. Its protein product is CASSPRTGNTEAFF.

In its sample, this clone was seen once. The CDR3 coding sequence is TGTGCTAGTGGTTTTTTTCCCAACGGTGAGCAGTTCTTC. Its translation: CASGFFPNGEQFF. The chain joins TRBV12-5 to TRBJ2-1; no definite D call. The germline gives CDR1 LGHNT, CDR2 FRNRAP. This CDR3 has 13 residues. Between the trimmed V and J ends, which lost 3 bases and 9 bases, there was a span of 12 bases.

The chain carries TRBV2 and TRBJ2-3, with D tentatively TRBD1 (6 bases). The CDR3 extends over 15 amino acids. In germline, CDR1 is SNHLY, CDR2 FYNNEI. V was pared by 9 bases and J by 2 bases, with 18 bases between. The CDR3 reads CASLEVGHLTDTQYF. The CDR3 region has the DNA TGTGCCAGTCTGGAAGTGGGACACCTCACAGATACGCAGTATTTT.

The chain uses TRBV6-1 and TRBJ1-5, with 9 bases that match TRBD1. The V segment lost 4 bases and the J segment 0 bases; nucleotides outside the gene matches: 10. The CDR3 is made up of 18 amino acids. Germline CDR1 is MNHNS and CDR2 is SASEGT. The CDR3 region is CASSGRDRAIYSNQPQHF. CDR3 coding DNA: TGTGCCAGCAGTGGCCGGGACAGGGCAATTTATAGCAATCAGCCCCAGCATTTT.

The CDR3 region is CAISESGGGHGEAFF. CDR3 coding DNA: TGTGCCATCAGTGAGTCTGGGGGAGGGCACGGGGAAGCTTTCTTT. This sequence joins TRBV10-3 and TRBJ1-1, with D possibly matching TRBD1 (5 bases). The CDR3 is 15 amino acids. CDR1 and CDR2 (germline): ENHRY, SYGVKD. V was cut by 0 bases and J by 8 bases, with 16 bases left in between.

The chain couples TRBV6-5 to TRBJ1-4; D is ambiguous. The CDR3 spans 12 residues. CDR1 is MNHEY and CDR2 is SVGAGI in the germline V gene. V was trimmed by 6 bases and J by 11 bases, leaving 13 bases between them. CDR3 DNA sequence: TGTGCCAGCAGGGTACAAGGAGGGAAACTGTTTTTT. The encoded protein is CASRVQGGKLFF.

The rearrangement links TRBV28 to TRBJ2-5; 11 bases line up with TRBD1. The CDR3 contains 15 residues. Germline CDR1 MDHEN, CDR2 SYDVKM. V shed 5 bases and J 3 bases; nucleotides not matched to a gene: 5. In DNA, the CDR3 is TGTGCCAGCAGTGGACCGGGACAGGGGGAAGAGACCCAGTACTTC. Translating gives CASSGPGQGEETQYF. Looking up the rest from reference TRBV28 and TRBJ2-5 gives the full variable domain: DVKVTQSSRYLVKRTGEKVFLECVQDMDHENMFWYRQDPGLGLRLIYFSYDVKMKEKGDIPEGYSVSREKKERFSLILESASTNQTSMYLCASSGPGQGEETQYFGPGTRLLVL.

This clone was picked up one time. The chain recombines TRBV7-2 with TRBJ2-1; 9 positions agree with TRBD2. Germline values: CDR1 SGHTA, CDR2 FQGNSA. J gave up 1 base and V 3 bases, and 1 base lay outside the gene matches. This CDR3 has 15 amino acids. The CDR3 region has the DNA TGTGCCAGCAGCTTCGCGGGGGGGTCCTACAATGAGCAGTTCTTC. Protein sequence: CASSFAGGSYNEQFF.

The chain combines TRBV11-1 with TRBJ2-2, with 7 bases that match TRBD2. The length of the CDR3 is 16 residues. J lost 2 bases, V lost 0 bases, and 3 bases had no gene match. Germline CDR1 is SGHAT and CDR2 is FQDESV (reference sequence). The CDR3 region has the DNA TGTGCCAGCAGCTTAGCGGCGGGGGACAACACCGGGGAGCTGTTTTTT. It yields the protein CASSLAAGDNTGELFF.

Remarks on this clone: The same CDR3 arises from other DNA sequences in this sample as well. The chain recombines TRBV5-1 with TRBJ2-2; 14 bases map to TRBD2. This CDR3 region has 17 residues. Trimming cost V 3 bases and J 0 bases; bases outside gene matches: 1. Germline loops: CDR1 SGHRS, CDR2 YFSETQ. The CDR3 loop is CASSSGLAGANTGELFF. The CDR3 DNA sequence: TGCGCCAGCAGCTCGGGACTAGCGGGAGCGAACACCGGGGAGCTGTTTTTT.

The chain combines TRBV5-1 with TRBJ1-1; no clear D gene. The V end lost 0 bases, the J end lost 0 bases, and 6 bases lay between the germline ends. From germline, CDR1 is SGHRS and CDR2 YFSETQ. This CDR3 contains 14 residues. The DNA of the CDR3 is TGCGCCAGCAGCTTGGACAACATGAACACTGAAGCTTTCTTT. Amino acid sequence: CASSLDNMNTEAFF.

The chain joins TRBV5-1 to TRBJ1-2, with TRBD1 matching over 7 bases. This CDR3 spans 18 amino acids. Losses at the gene ends were 4 bases for V and 1 base for J; bases not matched to a gene: 16. Germline CDR1 reads SGHRS; CDR2 reads YFSETQ. The CDR3 here is CASSQAEYRGTFNYGYTF. The CDR3 DNA follows: TGCGCCAGCAGCCAAGCTGAGTACAGGGGCACCTTTAACTATGGCTACACCTTC.

The chain uses TRBV3-1 (or the pseudogene TRBV3-2) and TRBJ2-7, with a weak D call TRBD2 (6 bases). CDR1 is LGHDT, CDR2 YNNKEL, per germline (reference sequence). This CDR3 region has 15 residues. V was pared by 2 bases and J by 4 bases, with 15 bases between. The DNA of the CDR3 is TGTGCCAGCAGCCAAATGGTAGCGGAGTTATACGAGCAGTACTTC. Amino acid sequence: CASSQMVAELYEQYF.

This rearrangement joins TRBV23-1 to TRBJ1-1; D ambiguous. TRBV23-1 is annotated as an ORF whose role is uncertain. CDR3 size: 14 residues. The V end was cut by 11 bases, the J end by 4 bases, with 20 bases between. CDR3 sequence reads: CARRLRSFGTEAFF. CDR3 bases: TGCGCCCGTCGACTTAGGAGTTTCGGCACTGAAGCTTTCTTT.

J is TRBJ1-2 and V is TRBV6-1, with 7 bases aligning to TRBD1. V lost 0 bases and J lost 5; bases outside the gene matches: 9. The CDR3 is 16 amino acids. Germline V gene sequence: CDR1 MNHNS, CDR2 SASEGT. In DNA, the CDR3 is TGTGCCAGCAGTGAAGCGGGCAGGGGGTTTGGTTATGGCTACACCTTC. Its protein product is CASSEAGRGFGYGYTF.

V and J are TRBV14 and TRBJ2-5; 10 bases align to TRBD2. The CDR3 covers 16 residues. CDR1 is SGHDN, CDR2 FVKESK, per germline. V was clipped by 5 bases and J by 3 bases; unmatched bases: 9. The CDR3 loop reads CASSSGTSAFEETQYF. As DNA, the CDR3 is TGTGCCAGCAGCTCCGGGACTAGCGCGTTCGAAGAGACCCAGTACTTC.

The chain is built from TRBV6-5 and TRBJ1-2; D uncertain. Between the trimmed V and J ends, which lost 2 bases and 1 base, there was a span of 14 bases. The CDR3 is made up of 16 amino acids. Germline V gene data show CDR1 as MNHEY and CDR2 as SVGAGI. The CDR3 here is CASSYTTALDNYGYTF. DNA of the CDR3: TGTGCCAGCAGTTACACCACAGCACTCGATAACTATGGCTACACCTTC.

The V and J genes are TRBV7-9 and TRBJ1-1; D is unclear. The CDR3 loop spans 14 amino acids. The germline V gene has CDR1 SEHNR and CDR2 FQNEAQ (reference sequence). V was trimmed by 1 base and J by 2 bases, leaving 8 bases between them. The CDR3 region is CASSLDHGNTEAFF. In DNA, the CDR3 is TGTGCCAGCAGCTTAGACCACGGTAACACTGAAGCTTTCTTT. Using reference TRBV7-9 and TRBJ1-1 for the parts outside the CDR3, the full variable domain is DTGVSQNPRHKITKRGQNVTFRCDPISEHNRLYWYRQTLGQGPEFLTYFQNEAQLEKSRLLSDRFSAERPKGSFSTLEIQRTEQGDSAMYLCASSLDHGNTEAFFGQGTRLTVV.